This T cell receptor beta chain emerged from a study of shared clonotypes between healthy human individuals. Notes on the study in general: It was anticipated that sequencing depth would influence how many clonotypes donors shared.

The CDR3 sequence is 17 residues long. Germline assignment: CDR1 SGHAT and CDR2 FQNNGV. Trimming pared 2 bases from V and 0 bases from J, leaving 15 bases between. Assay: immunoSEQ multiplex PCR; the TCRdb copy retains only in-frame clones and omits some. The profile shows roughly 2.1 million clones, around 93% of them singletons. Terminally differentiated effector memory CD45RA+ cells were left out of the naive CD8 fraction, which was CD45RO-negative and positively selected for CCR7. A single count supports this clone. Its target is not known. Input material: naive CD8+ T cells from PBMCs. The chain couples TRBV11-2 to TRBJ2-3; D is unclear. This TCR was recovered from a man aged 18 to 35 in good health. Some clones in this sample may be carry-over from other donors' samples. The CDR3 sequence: CASSLSPWQTSTDTQYF. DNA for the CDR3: TGTGCCAGCAGCTTATCTCCGTGGCAGACCAGCACAGATACGCAGTATTTT.